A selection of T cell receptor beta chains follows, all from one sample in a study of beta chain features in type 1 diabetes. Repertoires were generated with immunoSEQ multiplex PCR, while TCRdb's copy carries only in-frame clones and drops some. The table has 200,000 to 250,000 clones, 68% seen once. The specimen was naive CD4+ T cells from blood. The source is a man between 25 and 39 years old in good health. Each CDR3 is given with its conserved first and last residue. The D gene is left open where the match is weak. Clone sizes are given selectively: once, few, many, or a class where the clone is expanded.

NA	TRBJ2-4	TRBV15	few	CATSRPRALADIQYF	TGTGCCACCAGCAGACCCCGGGCTTTGGCAGACATTCAGTACTTC
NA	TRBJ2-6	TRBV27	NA	CASSLEGTGANVLTF	TGTGCCAGCAGTTTAGAGGGAACTGGGGCCAACGTCCTGACTTTC
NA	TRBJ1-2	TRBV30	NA	CAWGSSSYGYTF	TGTGCCTGGGGGTCGTCGAGCTATGGCTACACCTTC
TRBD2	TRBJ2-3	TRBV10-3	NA	CAIRAGLAGDIDTQYF	TGTGCCATCAGAGCGGGACTAGCGGGGGACATAGATACGCAGTATTTT
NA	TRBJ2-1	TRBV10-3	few	CAISESASEQFF	TGTGCCATCAGTGAGTCCGCTAGCGAGCAGTTCTTC
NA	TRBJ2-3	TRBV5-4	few	CASSFRTAGTDTQYF	TGTGCCAGCAGTTTCCGGACAGCGGGAACAGATACGCAGTATTTT
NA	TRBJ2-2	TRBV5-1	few	CASRSAADTGELFF	TGCGCCAGCAGATCGGCAGCAGACACCGGGGAGCTGTTTTTT
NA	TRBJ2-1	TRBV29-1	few	CSLQVRGSSHEQFF	TGCAGCCTCCAGGTGAGAGGGAGTAGCCATGAGCAGTTCTTC
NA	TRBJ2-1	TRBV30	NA	CAWSVLRRINEQFF	TGTGCCTGGAGTGTACTTCGACGTATTAATGAGCAGTTCTTC
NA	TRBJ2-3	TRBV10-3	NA	CAISGTGTPSTDTQYF	TGTGCCATCAGTGGAACCGGGACACCGAGCACAGATACGCAGTATTTT
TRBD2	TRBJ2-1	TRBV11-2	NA	CASSTKAGGGYNEQFF	TGTGCCAGCAGTACTAAGGCGGGCGGGGGGTACAATGAGCAGTTCTTC
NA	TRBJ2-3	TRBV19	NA	CASTSPDTQYF	TGTGCCAGTACAAGTCCAGATACGCAGTATTTT
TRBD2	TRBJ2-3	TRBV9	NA	CASSVAGLAGAKDTQYF	TGTGCCAGCAGCGTAGCGGGGCTCGCGGGAGCCAAAGATACGCAGTATTTT
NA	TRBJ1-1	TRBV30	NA	CAFSGSYEAFF	TGTGCCTTCTCCGGCAGCTATGAAGCTTTCTTT
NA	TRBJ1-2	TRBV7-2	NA	CASSPGTAPGGYTF	TGTGCCAGCAGCCCGGGGACTGCACCGGGAGGCTACACCTTC
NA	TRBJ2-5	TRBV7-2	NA	CASSIVSALTGETQYF	TGTGCCAGCAGCATTGTATCGGCGCTCACGGGAGAGACCCAGTACTTC
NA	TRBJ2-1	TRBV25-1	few	CASSAGGPSYNEQFF	TGTGCCAGCAGTGCCGGGGGGCCTTCTTACAATGAGCAGTTCTTC
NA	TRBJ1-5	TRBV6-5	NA	CASSYGPGGNQPQHF	TGTGCCAGCAGTTACGGCCCGGGGGGCAATCAGCCCCAGCATTTT
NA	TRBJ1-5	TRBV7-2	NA	CASSPEGRGFNQPQHF	TGTGCCAGCAGCCCTGAGGGCAGGGGATTCAATCAGCCCCAGCATTTT
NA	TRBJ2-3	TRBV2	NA	CASRTLRSTDTQYF	TGTGCCAGCAGGACCCTCAGGTCCACAGATACGCAGTATTTT
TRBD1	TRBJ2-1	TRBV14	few	CASSTGQGSYNEQFF	TGTGCCAGCAGCACCGGACAGGGCTCCTACAATGAGCAGTTCTTC
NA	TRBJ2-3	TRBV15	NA	CATSPGYSTDTQYF	TGTGCCACCAGCCCGGGGTACTCCACAGATACGCAGTATTTT
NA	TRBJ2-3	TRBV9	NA	CASSFEGVSRVADTQYF	TGTGCCAGCAGCTTTGAGGGAGTCTCCAGGGTCGCAGATACGCAGTATTTT
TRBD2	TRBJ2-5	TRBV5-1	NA	CASGQAGLQETQYF	TGCGCCAGCGGGCAAGCGGGGTTACAAGAGACCCAGTACTTC
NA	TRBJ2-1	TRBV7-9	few	CASIPPRRDPYNEQFF	TGTGCCAGCATCCCCCCCCGACGGGACCCCTACAATGAGCAGTTCTTC
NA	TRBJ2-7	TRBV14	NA	CASSPVGTSYEQYF	TGTGCCAGCAGCCCAGTAGGAACCTCCTACGAGCAGTACTTC